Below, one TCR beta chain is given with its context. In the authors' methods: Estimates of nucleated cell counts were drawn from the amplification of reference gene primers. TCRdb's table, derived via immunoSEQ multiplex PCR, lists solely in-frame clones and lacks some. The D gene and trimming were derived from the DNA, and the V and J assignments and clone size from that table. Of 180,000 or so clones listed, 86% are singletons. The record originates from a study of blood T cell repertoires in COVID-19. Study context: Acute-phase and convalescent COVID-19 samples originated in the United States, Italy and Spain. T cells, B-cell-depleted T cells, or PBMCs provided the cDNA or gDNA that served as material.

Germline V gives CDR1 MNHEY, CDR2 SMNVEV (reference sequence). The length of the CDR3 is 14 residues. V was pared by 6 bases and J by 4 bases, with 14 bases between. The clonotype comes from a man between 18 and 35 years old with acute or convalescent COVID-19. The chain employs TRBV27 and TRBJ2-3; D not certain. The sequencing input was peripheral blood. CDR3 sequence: CASSSLTWPDTQYF. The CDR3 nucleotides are TGTGCCAGCAGCTCCCTGACTTGGCCAGATACGCAGTATTTT.